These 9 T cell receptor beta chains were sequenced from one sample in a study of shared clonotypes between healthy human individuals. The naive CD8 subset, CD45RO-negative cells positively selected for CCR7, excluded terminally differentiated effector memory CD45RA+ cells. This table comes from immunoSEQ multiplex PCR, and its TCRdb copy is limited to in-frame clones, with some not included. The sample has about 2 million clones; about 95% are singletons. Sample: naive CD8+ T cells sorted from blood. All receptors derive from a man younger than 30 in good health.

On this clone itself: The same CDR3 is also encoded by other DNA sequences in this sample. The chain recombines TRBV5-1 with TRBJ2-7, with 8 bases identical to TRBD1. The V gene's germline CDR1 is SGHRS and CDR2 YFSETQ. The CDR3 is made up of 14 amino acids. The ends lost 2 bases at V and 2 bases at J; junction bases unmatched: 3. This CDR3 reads CASSFRTGTYEQYF. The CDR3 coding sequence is TGCGCCAGCAGCTTCCGGACAGGGACCTACGAGCAGTACTTC.

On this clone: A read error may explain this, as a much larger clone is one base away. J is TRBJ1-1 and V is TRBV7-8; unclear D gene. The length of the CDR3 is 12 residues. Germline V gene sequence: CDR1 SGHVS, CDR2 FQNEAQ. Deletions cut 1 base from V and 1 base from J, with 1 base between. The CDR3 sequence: CASSLENTEAFF. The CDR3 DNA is TGTGCCAGCAGCTTAGAGAACACTGAAGCTTTCTTT.

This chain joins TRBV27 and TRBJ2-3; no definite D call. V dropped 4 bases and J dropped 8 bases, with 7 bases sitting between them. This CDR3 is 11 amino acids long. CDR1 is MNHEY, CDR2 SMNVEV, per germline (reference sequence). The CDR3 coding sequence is TGTGCCAGCAGTTCCGCTTCTACGCAGTATTTT. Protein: CASSSASTQYF.

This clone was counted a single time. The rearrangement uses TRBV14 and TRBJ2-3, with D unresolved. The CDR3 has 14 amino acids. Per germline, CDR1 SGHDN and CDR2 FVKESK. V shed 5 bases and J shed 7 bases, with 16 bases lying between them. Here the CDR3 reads CASSARATVYTQYF. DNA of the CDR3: TGTGCCAGCAGCGCTCGCGCCACGGTGTATACGCAGTATTTT.

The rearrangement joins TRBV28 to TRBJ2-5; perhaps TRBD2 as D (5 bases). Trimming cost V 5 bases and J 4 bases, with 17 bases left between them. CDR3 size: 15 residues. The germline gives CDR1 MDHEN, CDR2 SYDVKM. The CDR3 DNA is TGTGCCAGCAGTCCCTTTCGGGGAGATGGAGAGACCCAGTACTTC. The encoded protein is CASSPFRGDGETQYF.

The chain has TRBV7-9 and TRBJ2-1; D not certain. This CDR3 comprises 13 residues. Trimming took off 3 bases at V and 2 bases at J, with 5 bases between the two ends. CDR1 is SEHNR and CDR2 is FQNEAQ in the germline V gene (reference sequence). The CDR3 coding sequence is TGTGCCAGCAGCTTCTTACCCTACAATGAGCAGTTCTTC. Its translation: CASSFLPYNEQFF.

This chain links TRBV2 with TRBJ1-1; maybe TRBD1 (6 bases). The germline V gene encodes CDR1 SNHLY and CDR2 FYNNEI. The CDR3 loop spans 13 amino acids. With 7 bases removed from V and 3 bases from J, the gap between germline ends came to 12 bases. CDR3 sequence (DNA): TGTGCCAGCACCCAGGGGATTTACACTGAAGCTTTCTTT. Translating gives CASTQGIYTEAFF.

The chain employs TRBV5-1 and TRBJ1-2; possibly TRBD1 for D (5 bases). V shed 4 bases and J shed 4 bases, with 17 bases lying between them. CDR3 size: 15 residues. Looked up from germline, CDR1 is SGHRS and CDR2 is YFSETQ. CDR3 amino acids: CASSPWDGEFYGYTF. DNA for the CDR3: TGCGCCAGCAGCCCCTGGGACGGCGAATTCTATGGCTACACCTTC.

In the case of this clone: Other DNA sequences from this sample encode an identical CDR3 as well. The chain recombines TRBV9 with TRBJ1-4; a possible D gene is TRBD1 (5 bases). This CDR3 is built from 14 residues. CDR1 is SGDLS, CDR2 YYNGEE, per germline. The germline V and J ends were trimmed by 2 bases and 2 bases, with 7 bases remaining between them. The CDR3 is CASSVGGTNEKLFF. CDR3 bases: TGTGCCAGCAGCGTGGGGGGTACTAATGAAAAACTGTTTTTT. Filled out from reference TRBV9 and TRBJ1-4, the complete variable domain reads DSGVTQTPKHLITATGQRVTLRCSPRSGDLSVYWYQQSLDQGLQFLIQYYNGEERAKGNILERFSAQQFPDLHSELNLSSLELGDSALYFCASSVGGTNEKLFFGSGTQLSVL.